Each of the 9 T cell receptor beta chains below was sequenced from the same sample in a study of blood T cell repertoires in COVID-19. TCRdb's table, derived via immunoSEQ multiplex PCR, lists solely in-frame clones and lacks some. The table includes some 120,000 clones, roughly 84% detected once. Sequencing used peripheral blood. All receptors derive from a woman in her 30s who had recovered from COVID-19.

This chain links TRBV27 with TRBJ2-7, with TRBD1 matching 9 bases. The J segment lost 6 bases and the V segment lost 6 bases, leaving 12 bases of the junction unmatched. Germline V gene sequence: CDR1 MNHEY, CDR2 SMNVEV (reference sequence). The CDR3 has 15 residues. CDR3 sequence (DNA): TGTGCCAGCAGCCCTAGAGGACAGGGGATCGGCGAGCAGTACTTC. This codes for CASSPRGQGIGEQYF.

The chain is built from TRBV5-1 and TRBJ1-5, with D perhaps matching TRBD1 (5 bases). CDR1 is SGHRS, CDR2 YFSETQ, per germline. CDR3 length equals 14 residues. V gave up 4 bases and J gave up 3 bases, with 11 bases separating them. The CDR3 sequence is CASSPGEFNQPQHF. CDR3 nucleotides: TGCGCCAGCAGCCCGGGGGAGTTCAATCAGCCCCAGCATTTT.

This clone was observed a single time. The V call is TRBV11-2, the J call TRBJ1-2; 9 bases line up with TRBD1. Germline assignment: CDR1 SGHAT and CDR2 FQNNGV. V lost 3 bases and J lost 2; bases outside the gene matches: 4. The CDR3 runs 15 residues. This CDR3 reads CASSFTGTGNYGYTF. In DNA form, the CDR3 reads TGTGCCAGCAGCTTTACGGGGACAGGGAACTATGGCTACACCTTC.

This clone was counted between two and nine times. The chain is built from TRBV10-3 and TRBJ1-3; the match to TRBD1 covers 8 bases. The CDR3 spans 13 residues. Germline lookup yields CDR1 ENHRY and CDR2 SYGVKD. The junction had 5 bases not matched to a gene; V was cut back by 8 bases and J by 5 bases. The CDR3 DNA reads as TGTGCCATCGGAGGACAGGGAAGAAACACCATATATTTT. Encoded protein: CAIGGQGRNTIYF.

This clone was seen a handful of times. J is TRBJ1-5 and V is TRBV6-5; a possible D gene is TRBD1 (5 bases). Trimming shortened V by 5 bases and J by 6 bases, and 14 bases separated the two germline ends. CDR1 and CDR2 (germline): MNHEY, SVGAGI. CDR3 length: 14 amino acids. The CDR3 bases are TGTGCCAGCAGTACAGGAGGGGAGGGTCAGCCCCAGCATTTT. It codes for CASSTGGEGQPQHF.

The chain employs TRBV24-1 and TRBJ1-2; D remains unclear. The CDR3 spans 14 residues. Germline lookup yields CDR1 KGHDR and CDR2 SFDVKD. V lost 4 bases and J lost 5, with 13 bases in between. The CDR3 protein is CATSDRRFRYGYTF. For the CDR3, the DNA is TGTGCCACCAGTGACAGGAGGTTTCGATATGGCTACACCTTC.

This chain uses TRBV7-9 with TRBJ2-6, with D uncertain. The germline V and J ends were trimmed by 5 bases and 0 bases, with 11 bases remaining between them. CDR3 length: 16 amino acids. The germline V gene has CDR1 SEHNR and CDR2 FQNEAQ (reference sequence). The CDR3 nucleotides are TGTGCCAGCAGCCCGCAAAGCCTCTCTGGGGCCAACGTCCTGACTTTC. Translation gives CASSPQSLSGANVLTF.

The V and J genes are TRBV12-3 or TRBV12-4 and TRBJ1-6; D might be TRBD1 (6 bases). Trimming took off 7 bases at V and 9 bases at J, with 13 bases between the two ends. The CDR3 is made up of 13 amino acids. DNA of the CDR3: TGTGCCAGCAAAAAAACAGGGAGTTCACCCCTCCACTTT. Protein product: CASKKTGSSPLHF.

A single count supports this clone. CDR3 sequence (DNA): TGTGCCAGCAGTGAATGGCTCCTCTATGGCTACACCTTC. This translates into CASSEWLLYGYTF. The chain couples TRBV2 to TRBJ1-2; D ambiguous. The CDR3 runs 13 residues. Germline CDR1 reads SNHLY; CDR2 reads FYNNEI. V was cut by 2 bases and J by 4 bases, with 8 bases left in between.